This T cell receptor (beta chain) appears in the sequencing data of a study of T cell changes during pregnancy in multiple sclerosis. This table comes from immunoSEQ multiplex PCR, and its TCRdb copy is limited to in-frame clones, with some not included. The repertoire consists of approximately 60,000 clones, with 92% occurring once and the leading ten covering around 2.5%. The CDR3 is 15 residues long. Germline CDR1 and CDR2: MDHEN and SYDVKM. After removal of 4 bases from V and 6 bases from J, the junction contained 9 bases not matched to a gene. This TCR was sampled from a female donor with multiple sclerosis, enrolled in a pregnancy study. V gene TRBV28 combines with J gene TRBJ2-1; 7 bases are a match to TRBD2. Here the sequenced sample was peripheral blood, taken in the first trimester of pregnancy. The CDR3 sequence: CASSSLRTSGNEQFF. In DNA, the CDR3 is TGTGCCAGCAGTTCTTTAAGGACTAGTGGCAATGAGCAGTTCTTC.